One and the same sample provided the 16 T cell receptor beta chains below, sequenced in a study of T cell responses to AZD1222 COVID-19 vaccine. Repertoires were generated with immunoSEQ multiplex PCR, while TCRdb's copy carries only in-frame clones and drops some. The sample consists of about 170,000 clones, approximately 90% of them appearing once. The sequencing used peripheral blood, collected on day 0 of AZD1222 vaccination. The receptors derive from an adult in good health.

The rearrangement uses TRBV6-5 and TRBJ1-5; a possible D gene is TRBD1 (5 bases). V lost 8 bases and J lost 5, with 16 bases in between. CDR3 length: 14 amino acids. CDR1 is MNHEY and CDR2 is SVGAGI in the germline V gene. In DNA form, the CDR3 reads TGTGCCAGCGGGAGGGGCCCTGGGGATCAGCCCCAGCATTTT. Translating it yields CASGRGPGDQPQHF.

V and J are TRBV6-5 and TRBJ2-2; D is tentatively TRBD1 or TRBD2 (5 bases each). The CDR3 consists of 14 residues. Trimming pared 2 bases from V and 3 bases from J, leaving 7 bases between. Germline CDR1 MNHEY, CDR2 SVGAGI. The chain's CDR3 is CASSYGGDTGELFF. The CDR3, as DNA: TGTGCCAGCAGTTACGGGGGAGACACCGGGGAGCTGTTTTTT.

The V and J genes are TRBV11-2 and TRBJ2-7, with 10 bases identical to TRBD2. Losses at the gene ends were 4 bases for V and 2 bases for J; bases not matched to a gene: 2. The CDR3 consists of 14 residues. Per germline, CDR1 SGHAT and CDR2 FQNNGV. The CDR3, as DNA: TGTGCCAGCAGCTCGGGACTAGCGACCTACGAGCAGTACTTC. It yields the protein CASSSGLATYEQYF.

The V call is TRBV4-2, the J call TRBJ1-2; possibly TRBD1 for D (5 bases). The V and J ends lost 0 bases and 6 bases respectively, with 11 bases between them. The CDR3 has 14 amino acids. The germline CDR1 and CDR2 sequences are LGHNA and YNFKEQ. The chain's CDR3 is CASSQDREGDGYTF. The CDR3 DNA is TGTGCCAGCAGCCAAGACAGGGAAGGCGATGGCTACACCTTC.

The V gene is TRBV30, the J gene TRBJ1-1; TRBD1 aligns across 9 bases. CDR1 and CDR2 from the germline V gene are GTSNPN and SVGIG (reference sequence). Losses at the gene ends were 5 bases for V and 5 bases for J; bases not matched to a gene: 3. The CDR3 is made up of 12 amino acids. CDR3 residues: CAWGTGRTEAFF. In DNA form, the CDR3 reads TGTGCCTGGGGGACAGGGCGAACTGAAGCTTTCTTT.

The chain is built from TRBV9 and TRBJ2-2; tentatively, D is TRBD2 (6 bases). The CDR3 totals 16 residues. Per the germline V gene, CDR1 is SGDLS and CDR2 is YYNGEE. Trimming took 0 bases from V and 0 from J, leaving 9 bases between them. The CDR3 sequence is CASSVGASANTGELFF. CDR3 DNA: TGTGCCAGCAGCGTAGGGGCTAGCGCGAACACCGGGGAGCTGTTTTTT.

The chain couples TRBV6-2 or TRBV6-3 to TRBJ1-1; D might be TRBD1 (6 bases). Trimming removed 6 bases from V and 5 bases from J, with 19 bases in between. Germline V lookup: CDR1 MNHEY, CDR2 SVGEGT. CDR3 length: 15 residues. The CDR3 sequence is CASSRQRGARTEAFF. CDR3 DNA sequence: TGTGCCAGCAGCCGACAGCGGGGGGCGAGGACTGAAGCTTTCTTT.

The CDR3 nucleotides are TGTGCCAGCAGCTTGGGACAGGACTCCTACGAGCAGTACTTC. Amino acid sequence: CASSLGQDSYEQYF. The chain carries TRBV5-4 and TRBJ2-7, with TRBD1 as a possible D gene (6 bases). The CDR3 runs to 14 residues. Germline lookup yields CDR1 SGHNT and CDR2 YYREEE (reference sequence). Trimming pared 0 bases from V and 0 bases from J, leaving 7 bases between.

V usage is TRBV3-1 (or the pseudogene TRBV3-2) and J usage is TRBJ1-2, with TRBD1 matching 7 bases. Trimming cost V 7 bases and J 4 bases; bases outside gene matches: 9. The CDR3 has 14 amino acids. Germline V gene lookup returns CDR1 LGHDT and CDR2 YNNKEL (reference sequence). The chain's CDR3 is CASNPGTDLYGYTF. For the CDR3, the DNA is TGTGCCAGCAACCCCGGGACAGACCTCTATGGCTACACCTTC.

The chain links TRBV10-3 to TRBJ1-2; TRBD1 is a possible D gene (5 bases). Per the germline V gene, CDR1 is ENHRY and CDR2 is SYGVKD. This CDR3 has 14 amino acids. The V end was cut by 5 bases, the J end by 5 bases, with 15 bases between. The CDR3 sequence: CAISLGQTQYGYTF. As DNA, the CDR3 is TGTGCCATCAGTCTAGGACAAACTCAATATGGCTACACCTTC.

The rearrangement joins TRBV6-6 to TRBJ1-6, with D tentatively TRBD1 (5 bases). Between the trimmed V and J ends, which lost 5 bases and 9 bases, there was a span of 11 bases. The CDR3 has 13 residues. Germline V gene sequence: CDR1 MNHNY, CDR2 SVGAGI (reference sequence). DNA for the CDR3: TGTGCCAGCAGTGACTGGGGGATTTCACCCCTCCACTTT. Translated: CASSDWGISPLHF.

The V and J genes are TRBV9 and TRBJ2-2, with 7 bases aligning to TRBD2. The CDR3 runs to 15 residues. Germline CDR1 reads SGDLS; CDR2 reads YYNGEE. V lost 3 bases, J lost 5 bases, and 7 bases stayed unmatched. The CDR3 DNA reads TGTGCCAGCAGCGAGACAACCGGGGGGACCGGGGAGCTGTTTTTT. Its translation is CASSETTGGTGELFF.

In nucleotides, the CDR3 is TGCGCCAGCAGCTTTAGCGGGGGGCCGTTTGTCACCGGGGAGCTGTTTTTT. Translating it yields CASSFSGGPFVTGELFF. The chain is built from TRBV5-1 and TRBJ2-2; 10 nucleotides agree with TRBD2. The CDR3 is made up of 17 amino acids. J was trimmed by 4 bases and V by 2 bases; bases with no gene match: 8. The germline gives CDR1 SGHRS, CDR2 YFSETQ. The full variable domain, its missing parts supplied by reference TRBV5-1 and TRBJ2-2, is KAGVTQTPRYLIKTRGQQVTLSCSPISGHRSVSWYQQTPGQGLQFLFEYFSETQRNKGNFPGRFSGRQFSNSRSEMNVSTLELGDSALYLCASSFSGGPFVTGELFFGEGSRLTVL.

The gene calls are TRBV19 and TRBJ2-7, with D hard to call. CDR1 is LNHDA and CDR2 is SQIVND in the germline V gene (reference sequence). V was cut by 5 bases and J by 0 bases, with 17 bases left in between. The CDR3 sequence is 16 residues long. CDR3 region: CASSPSPRFDSYEQYF. The DNA for the CDR3 is TGTGCCAGTAGTCCCTCCCCCCGCTTCGACTCCTACGAGCAGTACTTC.

The V call is TRBV2, the J call TRBJ1-2; possibly TRBD1 for D (6 bases). V lost 7 bases to trimming and J lost 8 bases, with 17 bases between them. The CDR3 contains 13 residues. Per the germline V gene, CDR1 is SNHLY and CDR2 is FYNNEI. The CDR3, as DNA: TGTGCCAGCATTGAGGGGCCCGGGGGCGGCTACACCTTC. Encoded protein: CASIEGPGGGYTF.

The chain links TRBV18 to TRBJ2-1; possibly TRBD1 for D (5 bases). CDR1 and CDR2 from the germline V gene are KGHSH and LQKENI. The CDR3 runs 13 residues. Trimming removed 5 bases from V and 6 bases from J, with 11 bases in between. CDR3 nucleotides: TGTGCCAGCTCATATCAGGGCTTCAATGAGCAGTTCTTC. Residues: CASSYQGFNEQFF.